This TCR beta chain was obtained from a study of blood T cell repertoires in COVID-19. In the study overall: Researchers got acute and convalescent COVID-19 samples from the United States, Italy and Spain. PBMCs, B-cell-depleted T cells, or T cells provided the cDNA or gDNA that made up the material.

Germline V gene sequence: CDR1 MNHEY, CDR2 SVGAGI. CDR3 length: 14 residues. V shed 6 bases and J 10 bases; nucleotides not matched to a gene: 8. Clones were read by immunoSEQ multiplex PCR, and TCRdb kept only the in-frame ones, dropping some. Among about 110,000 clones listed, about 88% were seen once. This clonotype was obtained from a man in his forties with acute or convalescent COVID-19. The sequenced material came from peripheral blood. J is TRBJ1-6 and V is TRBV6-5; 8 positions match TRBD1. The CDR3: CASRKGQVKSPLHF. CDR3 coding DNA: TGTGCCAGCAGGAAGGGACAGGTGAAATCACCCCTCCACTTT.